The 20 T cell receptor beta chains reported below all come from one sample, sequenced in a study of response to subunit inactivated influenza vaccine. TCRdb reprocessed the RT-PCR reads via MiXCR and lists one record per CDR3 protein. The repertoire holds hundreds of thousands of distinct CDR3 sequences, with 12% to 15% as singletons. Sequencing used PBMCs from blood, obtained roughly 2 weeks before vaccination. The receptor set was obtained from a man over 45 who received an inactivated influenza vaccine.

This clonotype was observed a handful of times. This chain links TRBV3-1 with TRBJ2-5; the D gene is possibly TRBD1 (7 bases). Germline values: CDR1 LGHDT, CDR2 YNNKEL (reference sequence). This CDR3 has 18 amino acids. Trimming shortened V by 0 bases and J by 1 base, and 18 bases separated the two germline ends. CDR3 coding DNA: TGTGCCAGCAGCCAAGATTTGGCCAGGGGGGACGTCCAAGAGACCCAGTACTTC. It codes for CASSQDLARGDVQETQYF.

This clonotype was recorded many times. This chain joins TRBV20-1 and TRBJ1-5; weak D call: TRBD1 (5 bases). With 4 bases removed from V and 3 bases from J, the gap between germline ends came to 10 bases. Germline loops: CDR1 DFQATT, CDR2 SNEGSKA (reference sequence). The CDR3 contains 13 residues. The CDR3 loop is CSATRQPNQPQHF. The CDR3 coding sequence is TGCAGTGCTACCCGACAGCCCAATCAGCCCCAGCATTTT.

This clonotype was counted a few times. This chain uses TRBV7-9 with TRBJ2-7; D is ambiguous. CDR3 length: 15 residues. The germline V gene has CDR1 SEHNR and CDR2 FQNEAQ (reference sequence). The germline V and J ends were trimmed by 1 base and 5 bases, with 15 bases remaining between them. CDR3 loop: CASSLESGRSHEQYF. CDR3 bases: TGTGCCAGCAGCTTAGAGTCAGGTCGATCCCACGAGCAGTACTTC.

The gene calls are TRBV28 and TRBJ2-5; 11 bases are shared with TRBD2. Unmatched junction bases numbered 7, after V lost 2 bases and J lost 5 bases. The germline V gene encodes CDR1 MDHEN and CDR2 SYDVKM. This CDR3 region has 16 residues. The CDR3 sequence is CASSLTSGGGGETQYF. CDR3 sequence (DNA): TGTGCCAGCAGTTTAACTAGCGGGGGTGGCGGGGAGACCCAGTACTTC.

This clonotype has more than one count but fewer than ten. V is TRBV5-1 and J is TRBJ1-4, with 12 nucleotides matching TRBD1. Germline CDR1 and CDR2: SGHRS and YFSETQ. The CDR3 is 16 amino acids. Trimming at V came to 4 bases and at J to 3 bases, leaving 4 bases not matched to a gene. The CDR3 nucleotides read TGCGCCAGCAGCCCAGGGACAGGGGGCCCTAATGAAAAACTGTTTTTT. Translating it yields CASSPGTGGPNEKLFF.

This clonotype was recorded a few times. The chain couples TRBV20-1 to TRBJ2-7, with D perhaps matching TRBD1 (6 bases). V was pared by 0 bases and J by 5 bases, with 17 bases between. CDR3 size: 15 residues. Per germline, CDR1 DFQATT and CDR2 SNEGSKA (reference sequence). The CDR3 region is CSARDSTGKLHEQYF. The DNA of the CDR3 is TGCAGTGCTAGAGATTCTACAGGGAAGTTGCACGAGCAGTACTTC.

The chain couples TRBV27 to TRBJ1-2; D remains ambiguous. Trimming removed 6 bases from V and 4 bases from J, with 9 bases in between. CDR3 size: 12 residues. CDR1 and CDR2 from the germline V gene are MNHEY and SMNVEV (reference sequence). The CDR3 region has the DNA TGTGCCAGCAGGAGCCAGCTCTATGGCTACACCTTC. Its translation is CASRSQLYGYTF.

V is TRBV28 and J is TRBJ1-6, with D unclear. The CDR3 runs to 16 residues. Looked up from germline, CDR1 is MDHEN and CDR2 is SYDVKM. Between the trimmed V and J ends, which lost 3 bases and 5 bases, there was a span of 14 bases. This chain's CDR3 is CASSFRYAPNNSPLHF. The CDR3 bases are TGTGCCAGCAGTTTCAGATACGCCCCGAATAATTCACCCCTCCACTTT.

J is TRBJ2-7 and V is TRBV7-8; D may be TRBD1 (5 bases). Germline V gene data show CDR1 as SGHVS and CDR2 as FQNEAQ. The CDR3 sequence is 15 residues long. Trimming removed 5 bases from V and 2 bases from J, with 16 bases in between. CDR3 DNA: TGTGCCAGCAGCCCTATTCGACAGCAAGCCTACGAGCAGTACTTC. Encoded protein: CASSPIRQQAYEQYF. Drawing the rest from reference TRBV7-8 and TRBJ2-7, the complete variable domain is GAGVSQSPRYKVAKRGQDVALRCDPISGHVSLFWYQQALGQGPEFLTYFQNEAQLDKSGLPSDRFFAERPEGSVSTLKIQRTQQEDSAVYLCASSPIRQQAYEQYFGPGTRLTVT.

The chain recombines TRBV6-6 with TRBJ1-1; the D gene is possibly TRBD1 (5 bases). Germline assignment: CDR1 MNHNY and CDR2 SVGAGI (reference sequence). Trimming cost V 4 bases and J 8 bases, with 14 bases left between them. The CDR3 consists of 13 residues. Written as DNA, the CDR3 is TGTGCCAGCAGTTTTCACCGGGACCCCGAAGCTTTCTTT. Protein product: CASSFHRDPEAFF.

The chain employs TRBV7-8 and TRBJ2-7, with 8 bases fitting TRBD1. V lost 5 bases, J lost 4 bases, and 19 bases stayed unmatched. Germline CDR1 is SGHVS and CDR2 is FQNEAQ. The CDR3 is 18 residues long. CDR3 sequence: CASSTTPAGQGRSYEQYF. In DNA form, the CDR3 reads TGTGCCAGCAGCACAACCCCCGCCGGACAGGGACGGAGTTACGAGCAGTACTTC.

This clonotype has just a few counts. CDR3 protein: CASSSSGLSNQPQHF. CDR3 coding DNA: TGTGCCAGCAGTTCCTCCGGACTTAGCAATCAGCCCCAGCATTTT. The chain has TRBV12-3 or TRBV12-4 and TRBJ1-5; no definite D call. V lost 4 bases and J lost 0, with 10 bases in between. The CDR3 is 15 amino acids.

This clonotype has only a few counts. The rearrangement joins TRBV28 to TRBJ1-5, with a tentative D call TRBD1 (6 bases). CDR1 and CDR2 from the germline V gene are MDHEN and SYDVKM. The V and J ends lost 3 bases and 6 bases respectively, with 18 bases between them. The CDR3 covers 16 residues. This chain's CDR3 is CASSFIGRGSTQPQHF. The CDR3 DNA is TGTGCCAGCAGTTTTATCGGCAGGGGATCAACTCAGCCCCAGCATTTT.

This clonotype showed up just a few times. CDR3 in DNA: TGCGCCAGCAGCCAAGGTGGGGGGCGAACCTACAATGAGCAGTTCTTC. Translated: CASSQGGGRTYNEQFF. The chain combines TRBV4-3 with TRBJ2-1; D may correspond to TRBD1 or TRBD2 (6 bases each). Germline values: CDR1 LGHNA, CDR2 YSLEER. The CDR3 has 16 amino acids. The ends were cut back, 1 base at V and 2 bases at J, with 12 bases in the middle.

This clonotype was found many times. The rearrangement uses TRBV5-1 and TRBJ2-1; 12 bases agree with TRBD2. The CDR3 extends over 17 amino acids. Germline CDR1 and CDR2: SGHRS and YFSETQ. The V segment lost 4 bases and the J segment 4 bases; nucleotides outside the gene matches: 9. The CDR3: CASSQGLAGGFYNEQFF. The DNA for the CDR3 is TGCGCCAGCAGCCAGGGCCTAGCGGGGGGGTTTTACAATGAGCAGTTCTTC.

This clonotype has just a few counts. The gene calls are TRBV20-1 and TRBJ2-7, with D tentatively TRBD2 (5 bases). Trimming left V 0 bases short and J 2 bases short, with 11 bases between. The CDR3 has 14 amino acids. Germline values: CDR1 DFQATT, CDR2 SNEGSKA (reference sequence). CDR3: CSARDPAAPYEQYF. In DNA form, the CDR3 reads TGCAGTGCTAGAGATCCAGCGGCCCCCTACGAGCAGTACTTC.

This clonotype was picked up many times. CDR3 bases: TGTGCCAGCAGCCGTACAGGATTCACAGATACGCAGTATTTT. This translates into CASSRTGFTDTQYF. The gene calls are TRBV5-6 and TRBJ2-3, with D tentatively TRBD1 (5 bases). Per the germline V gene, CDR1 is SGHDT and CDR2 is YYEEEE. V was shortened by 4 bases and J by 2 bases, with 11 bases between the two germline ends. The CDR3 length is 14 residues.

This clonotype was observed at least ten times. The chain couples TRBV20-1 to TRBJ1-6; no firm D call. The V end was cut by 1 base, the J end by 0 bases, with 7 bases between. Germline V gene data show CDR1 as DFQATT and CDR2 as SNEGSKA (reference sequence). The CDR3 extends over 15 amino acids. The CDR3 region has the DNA TGCAGTGCTAGAGTCGGCAGCTCCTATAATTCACCCCTCCACTTT. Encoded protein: CSARVGSSYNSPLHF.

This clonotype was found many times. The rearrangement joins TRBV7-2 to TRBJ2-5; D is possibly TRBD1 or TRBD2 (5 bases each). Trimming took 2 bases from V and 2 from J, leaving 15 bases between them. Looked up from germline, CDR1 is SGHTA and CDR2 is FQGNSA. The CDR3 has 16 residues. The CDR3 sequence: CASSLSYAGGQETQYF. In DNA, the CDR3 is TGTGCCAGCAGCTTATCCTACGCTGGGGGTCAAGAGACCCAGTACTTC.

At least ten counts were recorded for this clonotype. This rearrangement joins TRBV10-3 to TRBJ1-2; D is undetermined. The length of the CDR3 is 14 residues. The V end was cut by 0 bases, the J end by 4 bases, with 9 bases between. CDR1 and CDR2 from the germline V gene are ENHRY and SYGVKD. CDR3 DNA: TGTGCCATCAGTGAGTCAGTCAGCCTCTATGGCTACACCTTC. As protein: CAISESVSLYGYTF.